The 8 T cell receptor beta chains below were found in one sample sequenced in a study of regulatory T cells in long-lasting Graves disease. The time point is: newly diagnosed GD, antithyroid drugs for less than 3 months. RNA isolated from PBMCs was used to make the TCR library. Arm-PCR of CDR3 regions with iRepertoire HTBI primers generated TCR beta libraries. MiXCR, run by TCRdb on the multiplex PCR reads, gives a single entry per CDR3 protein. Of 550,000 to 650,000 distinct CDR3 sequences in the sample, about 16% were seen once. The sample was also reused in another study, on T cells in Graves' hyperthyroidism and ophthalmopathy.

The sample consisted of peripheral blood mononuclear cells (PBMCs), taken at new diagnosis, from a patient treated with antithyroid drugs. These receptors were taken from a man aged 18 to 29 with Graves disease.

A few counts support this clonotype. The V gene is TRBV7-9, the J gene TRBJ2-1; D might be TRBD1 (5 bases). Germline CDR1 and CDR2: SEHNR and FQNEAQ (reference sequence). The CDR3 sequence is 21 residues long. V lost 1 base to trimming and J lost 6 bases, with 31 bases between them. CDR3 nucleotide sequence: TGTGCCAGCAGCTTAGGCCCCCGGCAGGGTCCAGAGGCTCTGCCAAGCAATGAGCAGTTCTTC. Translation: CASSLGPRQGPEALPSNEQFF.

This clonotype was counted at least ten times. The rearrangement links TRBV7-8 to TRBJ2-1; a possible D gene is TRBD1 (5 bases). Germline V gives CDR1 SGHVS, CDR2 FQNEAQ. This CDR3 spans 11 amino acids. Trimming cost V 7 bases and J 9 bases, with 10 bases left between them. CDR3 sequence: CASTRRGEQFF. The CDR3 DNA reads TGTGCCAGCACCAGAAGGGGTGAGCAGTTCTTC.

In this sample, this clonotype turned up many times. The chain has TRBV25-1 and TRBJ2-5; D is perhaps TRBD2 (6 bases). Germline CDR1 and CDR2: MGHDK and SYGVNS. Trimming cost V 5 bases and J 4 bases, with 17 bases left between them. The CDR3 sequence is 15 residues long. CDR3 in DNA: TGTGCCAGCAGTCAGGGAGGAGCATTCGGAGAGACCCAGTACTTC. Protein sequence: CASSQGGAFGETQYF.

This clonotype was picked up many times. This chain links TRBV20-1 with TRBJ1-1, with D hard to call. CDR3 length equals 15 residues. V was trimmed by 5 bases and J by 1 base, leaving 17 bases between them. Germline CDR1 and CDR2: DFQATT and SNEGSKA (reference sequence). CDR3: CSAPPHLVPNTEAFF. The DNA of the CDR3 is TGCAGTGCTCCCCCGCACCTGGTCCCGAACACTGAAGCTTTCTTT.

This clonotype was counted only a few times. DNA of the CDR3: TGTGCCAGCAGTGGGCGGGGGAGCACAGATACGCAGTATTTT. Translated: CASSGRGSTDTQYF. V is TRBV25-1 and J is TRBJ2-3; 7 bases align to TRBD2. The V gene's germline CDR1 is MGHDK and CDR2 SYGVNS. The CDR3 contains 14 residues. Trimming at V came to 4 bases and at J to 0 bases, leaving 1 base not matched to a gene.

On this clonotype: A much bigger clone sits one base away, suggesting this may be a read error. The chain couples TRBV2 to TRBJ1-1; 7 bases line up with TRBD1. Germline V gene sequence: CDR1 SNHLY, CDR2 FYNNEI. CDR3 length: 17 residues. Trimming took 6 bases from V and 4 from J; bases not matched to a gene: 17. The DNA of the CDR3 is TGTGCCAGCAGGCGGTCTGGCACAGGGGTTAGGAGCACTGAAGCTTTCTTT. Amino acid sequence: CASRRSGTGVRSTEAFF.

This clonotype was counted ten times or more. V and J are TRBV12-5 and TRBJ1-1; unclear D gene. Germline CDR1 is LGHNT and CDR2 is FRNRAP. The CDR3 is made up of 14 amino acids. Trimming shortened V by 2 bases and J by 4 bases, and 11 bases separated the two germline ends. The CDR3 nucleotides are TGTGCTAGTGGTTTGCGGGGTATGGGCACTGAAGCTTTCTTT. Its translation is CASGLRGMGTEAFF.

This clonotype occurred many times. The V and J genes are TRBV2 and TRBJ1-6, with D possibly being TRBD1 (5 bases). In germline, CDR1 is SNHLY, CDR2 FYNNEI. Between the trimmed V and J ends, which lost 1 base and 19 bases, there was a span of 17 bases. The CDR3 has 13 residues. CDR3 sequence: CASSEETTAPEHF. The CDR3 DNA reads TGTGCCAGCAGTGAAGAGACGACAGCCCCGGAACACTTT.